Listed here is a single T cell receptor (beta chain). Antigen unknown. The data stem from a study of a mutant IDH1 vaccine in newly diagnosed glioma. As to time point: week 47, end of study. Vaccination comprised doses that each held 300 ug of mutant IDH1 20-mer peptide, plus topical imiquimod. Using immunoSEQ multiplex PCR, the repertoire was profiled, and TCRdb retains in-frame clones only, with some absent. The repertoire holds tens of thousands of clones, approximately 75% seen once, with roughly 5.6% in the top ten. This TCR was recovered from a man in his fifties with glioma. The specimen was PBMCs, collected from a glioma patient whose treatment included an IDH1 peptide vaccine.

The CDR3 sequence is CASSQRAGNQETQYF. CDR3 nucleotides: TGCGCCAGCAGCCAGAGGGCAGGGAACCAAGAGACCCAGTACTTC. This sequence joins TRBV4-3 and TRBJ2-5; either TRBD1 or TRBD2 may supply D (5 bases each). Germline CDR1 and CDR2: LGHNA and YSLEER. V lost 3 bases and J lost 0, with 11 bases in between. The CDR3 loop spans 15 amino acids.